These 31 T cell receptor beta chains were all obtained from the same sample, sequenced in a study of cytomegalovirus exposure and HLA in healthy donors. PCR employed 60 Vbeta and 13 Jbeta primers. Produced via immunoSEQ multiplex PCR; TCRdb's table is partial and in-frame only. The profile shows over 150,000 clones, about 85% of them singletons. Sequenced sample: PBMCs. The source of these receptors is a boy aged 2 to 10 in good health and CMV-seronegative.

This clone was picked up one time. The V and J genes are TRBV6-4 and TRBJ2-2; TRBD2 is a possible D gene (6 bases). This CDR3 has 15 residues. Deletions cut 0 bases from V and 1 base from J, with 6 bases between. Germline V lookup: CDR1 MRHNA, CDR2 SNTAGT. CDR3 coding DNA: TGTGCCAGCAGTGACTCTAGCGGGAACACCGGGGAGCTGTTTTTT. This translates into CASSDSSGNTGELFF.

V and J are TRBV14 and TRBJ2-3, with unresolved D. CDR1 is SGHDN and CDR2 is FVKESK in the germline V gene. Trimming removed 0 bases from V and 6 bases from J, with 13 bases in between. CDR3 length: 15 residues. CDR3 protein: CASSQDTRFLDTQYF. CDR3 nucleotides: TGTGCCAGCAGCCAAGATACACGTTTTTTGGATACGCAGTATTTT.

This clone has only a few counts. The chain couples TRBV19 to TRBJ1-2; 8 nucleotides align to TRBD1. Germline V gives CDR1 LNHDA, CDR2 SQIVND (reference sequence). V shed 5 bases, J shed 6 bases, and the junction held 8 bases outside the gene matches. The CDR3 runs to 14 residues. Here the CDR3 reads CASSPSTGAHGYTF. CDR3 sequence (DNA): TGTGCCAGTAGTCCGTCGACAGGGGCCCATGGCTACACCTTC. The variable domain in full, completed from reference TRBV19 and TRBJ1-2, reads DGGITQSPKYLFRKEGQNVTLSCEQNLNHDAMYWYRQDPGQGLRLIYYSQIVNDFQKGDIAEGYSVSREKKESFPLTVTSAQKNPTAFYLCASSPSTGAHGYTFGSGTRLTVV.

V usage is TRBV27 and J usage is TRBJ1-1; D gene unclear. CDR1 is MNHEY, CDR2 SMNVEV, per germline (reference sequence). Trimming cost V 5 bases and J 2 bases, with 9 bases left between them. This CDR3 comprises 13 residues. This chain's CDR3 is CASSHTLNTEAFF. The CDR3 DNA is TGTGCCAGCAGTCACACCCTTAACACTGAAGCTTTCTTT.

This clone was seen once. This chain joins TRBV6-1 and TRBJ2-7; 8 nucleotides match TRBD1. The CDR3 covers 13 residues. Germline loops: CDR1 MNHNS, CDR2 SASEGT. Trimming cost V 5 bases and J 4 bases; bases outside gene matches: 4. The CDR3 loop is CASSRTGLYEQYV. The CDR3 DNA follows: TGTGCCAGCAGTCGGACAGGGCTTTACGAGCAGTACGTC.

The chain has TRBV6-1 and TRBJ2-7; 13 nucleotides match TRBD2. J was trimmed by 1 base and V by 6 bases; bases with no gene match: 3. CDR1 is MNHNS, CDR2 SASEGT, per germline. The CDR3 extends over 15 amino acids. The CDR3 bases are TGTGCCAGCAGCACTAGCGGGGGGGGATCCTACGAGCAGTACGTC. Its translation is CASSTSGGGSYEQYV.

The chain is built from TRBV5-1 and TRBJ1-3; D is uncertain. Germline CDR1 reads SGHRS; CDR2 reads YFSETQ. This CDR3 is 14 amino acids long. Trimming cost V 4 bases and J 0 bases, with 8 bases left between them. CDR3 DNA sequence: TGCGCCAGCAGCACTAGCTTCTCTGGAAACACCATATATTTT. This encodes CASSTSFSGNTIYF.

The genes are TRBV27 and TRBJ2-7; a possible D gene is TRBD1 (6 bases). The CDR3 is made up of 11 amino acids. Germline CDR1 and CDR2: MNHEY and SMNVEV (reference sequence). The ends were cut back, 4 bases at V and 11 bases at J, with 12 bases in the middle. CDR3 loop: CASSSGAMEYV. CDR3 DNA sequence: TGTGCCAGCAGTTCAGGGGCCATGGAGTACGTC.

The chain combines TRBV2 with TRBJ2-5; 8 nucleotides align to TRBD2. CDR1 and CDR2 (germline): SNHLY, FYNNEI. CDR3 size: 14 residues. Germline trimming cut 4 bases from V and 4 bases from J; bases unmatched to any gene: 5. The CDR3 bases are TGTGCCAGCAGTGTTCGCCTAGCGGGAGAGACCCAGTACTTC. Amino acid sequence: CASSVRLAGETQYF. The variable domain in full, completed from reference TRBV2 and TRBJ2-5, reads EPEVTQTPSHQVTQMGQEVILRCVPISNHLYFYWYRQILGQKVEFLVSFYNNEISEKSEIFDDQFSVERPDGSNFTLKIRSTKLEDSAMYFCASSVRLAGETQYFGPGTRLLVL.

V and J are TRBV28 and TRBJ1-4, with 9 bases fitting TRBD1. Per the germline V gene, CDR1 is MDHEN and CDR2 is SYDVKM. With V trimmed by 4 bases and J by 8 bases, 8 bases remained unmatched. The length of the CDR3 is 15 residues. CDR3 DNA sequence: TGTGCCAGCAGTTCCCCGGGACAGGGTCACGAAAAACTGTTTTTT. Translated: CASSSPGQGHEKLFF.

The rearrangement joins TRBV4-1 to TRBJ1-3, with 7 bases aligning to TRBD1. Germline V gene data show CDR1 as MGHRA and CDR2 as YSYEKL. The CDR3 is 15 residues long. V trimming: 1 base; J trimming: 2 bases; junction bases outside the gene matches: 2. The CDR3 loop reads CASSQADRAGNTIYF. The CDR3 coding sequence is TGCGCCAGCAGCCAAGCTGACAGGGCTGGAAACACCATATATTTT.

This sequence joins TRBV5-1 and TRBJ2-2, with D perhaps matching TRBD1 (5 bases). Germline-derived CDR1 and CDR2 are SGHRS and YFSETQ. Trimming removed 7 bases from V and 1 base from J, with 5 bases in between. CDR3 size: 12 residues. The CDR3 bases are TGCGCCAGCGGACAGAACACCGGGGAGCTGTTTTTT. As protein: CASGQNTGELFF.

The genes are TRBV13 and TRBJ1-1, with TRBD1 matching 8 bases. This CDR3 spans 16 amino acids. CDR1 and CDR2 from the germline V gene are PRHDT and FYEKMQ (reference sequence). Unmatched junction bases numbered 10, after V lost 4 bases and J lost 3 bases. For the CDR3, the DNA is TGTGCCAGCAGCTCCGCTGGACAGGGAAGGGACACTGAAGCTTTCTTT. Its translation: CASSSAGQGRDTEAFF.

The chain links TRBV20-1 to TRBJ1-4, with D possibly being TRBD1 (6 bases). V dropped 3 bases and J dropped 14 bases, with 13 bases sitting between them. The germline V gene encodes CDR1 DFQATT and CDR2 SNEGSKA (reference sequence). This CDR3 has 11 residues. CDR3 region: CSASDRIMLFF. The CDR3 DNA sequence: TGCAGTGCTAGCGACAGGATTATGCTGTTTTTT.

In its sample, this clone was seen once. This CDR3 reads CASSSRIKTGGGTGELFF. CDR3 in DNA: TGTGCCAGCAGCTCGCGGATCAAAACCGGGGGGGGCACCGGGGAGCTGTTTTTT. V usage is TRBV11-2 and J usage is TRBJ2-2; 8 bases are shared with TRBD2. This CDR3 contains 18 residues. Germline loops: CDR1 SGHAT, CDR2 FQNNGV. V was pared by 4 bases and J by 4 bases, with 14 bases of the junction left unmatched.

V and J are TRBV6-5 and TRBJ2-7; TRBD1 agrees at 9 bases. The V and J ends lost 6 bases and 1 base, in that order; junction bases with no gene match: 7. The CDR3 runs to 15 residues. The germline CDR1 and CDR2 sequences are MNHEY and SVGAGI. The DNA for the CDR3 is TGTGCCAGCAGAAGCCCCGGGACAGGGTCCTACGAGCAGTACTTC. Translating gives CASRSPGTGSYEQYF.

The chain employs TRBV19 and TRBJ2-4, with 9 bases that match TRBD1. The germline V gene encodes CDR1 LNHDA and CDR2 SQIVND (reference sequence). The CDR3 extends over 15 amino acids. The junction had 7 bases not matched to a gene; V was cut back by 7 bases and J by 3 bases. Here the CDR3 reads CASNYRGLGKNIQYF. The CDR3 DNA sequence: TGTGCCAGTAATTACAGGGGGCTTGGCAAAAACATTCAGTACTTC.

The chain recombines TRBV5-1 with TRBJ2-1; 7 bases align to TRBD2. With 2 bases clipped from V and 12 bases from J, the junction kept 11 bases outside the gene matches. CDR3 length: 14 amino acids. Germline V CDR1 and CDR2: SGHRS, YFSETQ. The CDR3, as DNA: TGCGCCAGCAGCTTCGGGACGCCGACTAGCCCGCAGTTCTTC. Translating gives CASSFGTPTSPQFF. Supplemented by reference TRBV5-1 and TRBJ2-1, the full variable domain reads KAGVTQTPRYLIKTRGQQVTLSCSPISGHRSVSWYQQTPGQGLQFLFEYFSETQRNKGNFPGRFSGRQFSNSRSEMNVSTLELGDSALYLCASSFGTPTSPQFFGPGTRLTVL.

The V and J genes are TRBV6-1 and TRBJ2-3; D might be TRBD2 (6 bases). The CDR3 has 17 amino acids. Looked up from germline, CDR1 is MNHNS and CDR2 is SASEGT. The V end lost 0 bases, the J end lost 6 bases, and 19 bases lay between the germline ends. CDR3 in DNA: TGTGCCAGCAGTGAAGCCCCCCTCGGGAGAGGAGTCGATACGCAGTATTTT. This translates into CASSEAPLGRGVDTQYF.

The rearrangement uses TRBV30 and TRBJ1-1; D may be TRBD1 (6 bases). In germline, CDR1 is GTSNPN, CDR2 SVGIG (reference sequence). The CDR3 is made up of 14 amino acids. The V gene lost 3 bases and the J gene lost 4 bases, with 15 bases spanning the gap. In DNA, the CDR3 is TGTGCCTGGAGGACGCACTACAGGGTCACTGAAGCTTTCTTT. It is translated as CAWRTHYRVTEAFF.

The chain employs TRBV9 and TRBJ2-6, with a possible D match to TRBD1 (6 bases). The germline CDR1 and CDR2 sequences are SGDLS and YYNGEE. V was pared by 2 bases and J by 3 bases, with 12 bases between. The CDR3 length is 16 residues. For the CDR3, the DNA is TGTGCCAGCAGCGTGACAGGTGCAGATGGGGCCAACGTCCTGACTTTC. As protein: CASSVTGADGANVLTF.

V is TRBV7-3 and J is TRBJ2-1; a weak D match, TRBD2 (6 bases). CDR1 is SGHTA, CDR2 FQGTGA, per germline. The CDR3 extends over 14 amino acids. V shed 5 bases and J shed 0 bases, with 8 bases lying between them. The CDR3 reads CASSRDSSYNEQFF. In nucleotides, the CDR3 is TGTGCCAGCAGCCGGGACTCCTCCTACAATGAGCAGTTCTTC.

The chain couples TRBV5-1 to TRBJ2-6, with D possibly matching TRBD1 (5 bases). Trimming cost V 0 bases and J 3 bases, with 13 bases left between them. The CDR3 sequence is 17 residues long. Germline V gene sequence: CDR1 SGHRS, CDR2 YFSETQ. Written as DNA, the CDR3 is TGCGCCAGCAGCTTGGGGGCGTCAGGGTTTGGGGCCAACGTCCTGACTTTC. Protein: CASSLGASGFGANVLTF. The full variable domain, completed using reference TRBV5-1 and TRBJ2-6, is KAGVTQTPRYLIKTRGQQVTLSCSPISGHRSVSWYQQTPGQGLQFLFEYFSETQRNKGNFPGRFSGRQFSNSRSEMNVSTLELGDSALYLCASSLGASGFGANVLTFGAGSRLTVL.

CDR3: CASSVGPSGSSYEQYV. CDR3 sequence (DNA): TGTGCCAGCAGTGTCGGGCCGAGCGGGAGCTCCTACGAGCAGTACGTC. The J gene is TRBJ2-7, the V gene TRBV2, with 8 bases fitting TRBD2. The CDR3 is 16 amino acids. V dropped 4 bases and J dropped 0; count of bases not matched to a gene: 8. Germline V gives CDR1 SNHLY, CDR2 FYNNEI.

The chain joins TRBV5-6 to TRBJ2-1; possible D gene TRBD2, 7 bases. CDR1 SGHDT and CDR2 YYEEEE come from the germline V gene. V was pared by 4 bases and J by 9 bases, with 23 bases between. The CDR3 is 16 amino acids. In DNA form, the CDR3 reads TGTGCCAGCAGCCCCGTCTTGAAGGGGGGGCGGGGTGAGCAGTTCTTC. This encodes CASSPVLKGGRGEQFF. Using reference TRBV5-6 and TRBJ2-1 for the parts outside the CDR3, the full variable domain is DAGVTQSPTHLIKTRGQQVTLRCSPKSGHDTVSWYQQALGQGPQFIFQYYEEEERQRGNFPDRFSGHQFPNYSSELNVNALLLGDSALYLCASSPVLKGGRGEQFFGPGTRLTVL.

J is TRBJ1-1 and V is TRBV7-9, with 8 positions matching TRBD1. The CDR3 has 13 residues. V lost 4 bases to trimming and J lost 6 bases; unmatched junction nucleotides: 4. The germline CDR1 and CDR2 sequences are SEHNR and FQNEAQ (reference sequence). The CDR3 here is CASSWGQDPEAFF. The CDR3 nucleotides read TGTGCCAGCAGCTGGGGACAGGACCCTGAAGCTTTCTTT.

V gene TRBV27 combines with J gene TRBJ2-7; TRBD2 might be the D (5 bases). Per germline, CDR1 MNHEY and CDR2 SMNVEV (reference sequence). V was clipped by 6 bases and J by 2 bases, with 11 bases between them. This CDR3 contains 13 residues. The CDR3 loop is CASRVLGTYEQYF. DNA for the CDR3: TGTGCCAGCAGGGTACTAGGAACCTACGAGCAGTACTTC.

The chain employs TRBV28 and TRBJ1-6; 12 bases line up with TRBD1. Germline V CDR1 and CDR2: MDHEN, SYDVKM. The CDR3 is made up of 17 amino acids. Trimming took 7 bases from V and 5 from J; bases not matched to a gene: 9. The CDR3 coding sequence is TGTGCCAGCAACTCCGGGGACAGGGGGCATAATAATTCACCCCTCCACTTT. Encoded protein: CASNSGDRGHNNSPLHF. The variable domain in full, with the rest retrieved from reference TRBV28 and TRBJ1-6, is DVKVTQSSRYLVKRTGEKVFLECVQDMDHENMFWYRQDPGLGLRLIYFSYDVKMKEKGDIPEGYSVSREKKERFSLILESASTNQTSMYLCASNSGDRGHNNSPLHFGNGTRLTVT.

This chain uses TRBV19 with TRBJ2-2; TRBD1 matches at 7 bases. Germline trimming cut 1 base from V and 2 bases from J; bases unmatched to any gene: 7. The CDR3 extends over 17 amino acids. Germline V gene data show CDR1 as LNHDA and CDR2 as SQIVND (reference sequence). CDR3 bases: TGTGCCAGTAGTATAGTCTTAGGGGGCGCTAACACCGGGGAGCTGTTTTTT. Translation: CASSIVLGGANTGELFF.

This clone was seen a single time. This sequence joins TRBV5-8 and TRBJ1-2; the D gene is possibly TRBD1 (5 bases). Germline CDR1 reads SGHTS; CDR2 reads YDEGEE. This CDR3 region has 15 residues. V was shortened by 5 bases and J by 0 bases, with 14 bases between the two germline ends. This chain's CDR3 is CASRPLTGANYGYTF. CDR3 bases: TGTGCCAGCAGACCCCTCACAGGAGCTAACTATGGCTACACCTTC. The variable domain in full, completed from reference TRBV5-8 and TRBJ1-2, reads EAGVTQSPTHLIKTRGQQATLRCSPISGHTSVYWYQQALGLGLQFLLWYDEGEERNRGNFPPRFSGRQFPNYSSELNVNALELEDSALYLCASRPLTGANYGYTFGSGTRLTVV.

CDR3 amino acids: CAPLFKYV. CDR3 DNA sequence: TGTGCCCCCCTATTCAAGTACGTC. The chain uses TRBV6-6 and TRBJ2-7; D is uncertain. The CDR3 loop spans 8 amino acids. V lost 11 bases to trimming and J lost 11 bases, with 10 bases between them. Germline CDR1 MNHNY, CDR2 SVGAGI (reference sequence).